This TCR beta chain was identified in a study of shared clonotypes between healthy human individuals. At the level of the study: Three CD4 naive, three CD4 memory, two CD8 naive and one CD8 memory plate were used per donor.

Naive CD8 cells, CD45RO-negative and positively selected for CCR7, excluded terminally differentiated effector memory CD45RA+ cells. With regard to this clone: Its specificity is unknown.

Deep-level running was used for the assay. Replicate sorted-subset PCRs were loaded with around 210 ng DNA, approximately 31,000 T cell genomes. Clones were sequenced by immunoSEQ multiplex PCR, and TCRdb holds only the in-frame ones, with some missing. The table has 600,000 or so clones, about 95% seen once. The CDR3 sequence is 17 residues long. With 0 bases removed from V and 0 bases from J, the gap between germline ends came to 13 bases. Germline CDR1 KGHSH, CDR2 LQKENI. Whole-study findings and limits: It was the non-shared clonotypes that had lower generation probabilities than clonotypes shared by all four donors.

The sequenced material came from naive CD8+ T cells sorted from blood. The V and J genes are TRBV18 and TRBJ2-3; D uncertain. The sequence came from a woman aged 30 to 39 in good health. This chain's CDR3 is CASSPPVRTSSTDTQYF. CDR3 DNA: TGTGCCAGCTCACCACCTGTTAGAACTTCTAGCACAGATACGCAGTATTTT.